These T cell receptor beta chains were read from a single sample in a study of graft-versus-host responses after intestinal transplantation. Profiling relied on immunoSEQ multiplex PCR, and the TCRdb table lists in-frame clones only, not all of them. Of 13,000 to 15,000 clones listed, 77% were seen once; the top ten hold roughly 3.9%. The specimen comprised ileum tissue, sampled roughly 26 days after intestinal transplant. The source is a human patient who received an intestinal transplant, so some T cells may come from the graft donor. CDR3s include the opening cysteine and the closing phenylalanine or tryptophan. Each record gives: D gene, clone size, V gene, J gene, CDR3 DNA, CDR3 protein. The D gene is left open where the match is weak. Not all rows give a size; the values are once, few, many and, for expanded clones, a class.

D gene: .; clone size: .; V gene: TRBV7-6; J gene: TRBJ2-1; CDR3 DNA: TGTGCCAGCAGCTTAGGTCAGGGCCTATCCATTGAGCAGTTCTTC; CDR3 protein: CASSLGQGLSIEQFF
D gene: .; clone size: .; V gene: TRBV2; J gene: TRBJ2-1; CDR3 DNA: TGTGCCAGCGGTGGGCAGGGTCGCAATGAGCAGTTCTTC; CDR3 protein: CASGGQGRNEQFF
D gene: .; clone size: .; V gene: TRBV7-9; J gene: TRBJ2-1; CDR3 DNA: TGTGCCAGCAGCTTGGGGACTTCGAACAATGAGCAGTTCTTC; CDR3 protein: CASSLGTSNNEQFF
D gene: .; clone size: .; V gene: TRBV18; J gene: TRBJ2-6; CDR3 DNA: TGTGCCAGCTCACACAGGGAATCTGGGGCCAACGTCCTGACTTTC; CDR3 protein: CASSHRESGANVLTF
D gene: .; clone size: .; V gene: TRBV2; J gene: TRBJ1-4; CDR3 DNA: TGTGCCAGCAGTGAAGGGCAGACTAATGAAAAACTGTTTTTT; CDR3 protein: CASSEGQTNEKLFF
D gene: .; clone size: few; V gene: TRBV10-3; J gene: TRBJ1-2; CDR3 DNA: TGTGCCATCAGTGATGGCAGGGATCGTGGCTACACCTTC; CDR3 protein: CAISDGRDRGYTF
D gene: .; clone size: .; V gene: TRBV30; J gene: TRBJ2-3; CDR3 DNA: TGTGCCTGGAGCGATGGGGTACAGGGCGGCACAGATACGCAGTATTTT; CDR3 protein: CAWSDGVQGGTDTQYF
D gene: TRBD2; clone size: .; V gene: TRBV20-1; J gene: TRBJ2-1; CDR3 DNA: TGCCTCGGGACTAGCGGCAATGAGCAGTTCTTC; CDR3 protein: CLGTSGNEQFF
D gene: TRBD1; clone size: .; V gene: TRBV27; J gene: TRBJ1-2; CDR3 DNA: TGTGCCAGCAGTCAGGGGGCGAATGGGGGCTATGGCTACACCTTC; CDR3 protein: CASSQGANGGYGYTF
D gene: TRBD2; clone size: .; V gene: TRBV12-5; J gene: TRBJ2-1; CDR3 DNA: TGTGCTAGTGGGCACGGCCCGGGGGGGTCCTACAATGAGCAGTTCTTC; CDR3 protein: CASGHGPGGSYNEQFF
D gene: .; clone size: .; V gene: TRBV6-5; J gene: TRBJ1-1; CDR3 DNA: TGTGCCAGCAGGGAGGGACGGAGGAACACTGAAGCTTTCTTT; CDR3 protein: CASREGRRNTEAFF
D gene: .; clone size: .; V gene: TRBV5-6; J gene: TRBJ1-2; CDR3 DNA: TGTGCCAGCAGCGGGGGCGGGAGGGCCAACTATGGCTACACCTTC; CDR3 protein: CASSGGGRANYGYTF